This T cell receptor (beta chain) stems from a study of T cell responses to AZD1222 COVID-19 vaccine. Overall study results and limits: Mostly white British, mostly female donors; authors suggested clonal diversity may be underestimated. Spike-specific TCR breadth and depth grew following two AZD1222 doses.

This CDR3 region has 15 residues. V gave up 4 bases and J gave up 3 bases; unmatched junction bases: 3. CDR1 is LNHDA, CDR2 SQIVND, per germline (reference sequence). Clones were read by immunoSEQ multiplex PCR, and TCRdb kept only the in-frame ones, dropping some. The sample contains about 99,000 clones, more than 85% of which appear only once. In regard to this clone: Its antigen is not identified.

It was second doses at about 4 or about 12 weeks that were pooled. This TCR came from an adult who received the AZD1222 COVID-19 vaccine. Sequencing used peripheral blood, obtained 28 days after the second AZD1222 dose. V is TRBV19 and J is TRBJ2-2; 9 nucleotides line up with TRBD1. CDR3 loop: CASSTGTGYTGELFF. The CDR3 DNA sequence: TGTGCCAGTAGTACCGGGACAGGGTACACCGGGGAGCTGTTTTTT.